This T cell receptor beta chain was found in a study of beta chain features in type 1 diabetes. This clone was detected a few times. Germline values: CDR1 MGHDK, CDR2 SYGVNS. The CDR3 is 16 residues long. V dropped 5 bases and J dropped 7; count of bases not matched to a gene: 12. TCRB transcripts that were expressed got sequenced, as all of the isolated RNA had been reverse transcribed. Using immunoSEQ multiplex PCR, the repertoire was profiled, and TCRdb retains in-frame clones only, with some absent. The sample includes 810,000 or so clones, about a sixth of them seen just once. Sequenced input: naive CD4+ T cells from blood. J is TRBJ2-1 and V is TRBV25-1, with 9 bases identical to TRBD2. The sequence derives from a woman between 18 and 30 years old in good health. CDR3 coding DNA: TGTGCCAGCAGTCCCGAGGGAGCGGGAGGTCGGAATGAGCAGTTCTTC. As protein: CASSPEGAGGRNEQFF.